The text below deals with one T cell receptor beta chain. The junction and the germline gene differ at one end; a read error may be behind it. These data are taken from a study of T cells after yellow fever vaccination. CDR3 length equals 14 residues. From germline, CDR1 is SGHKS and CDR2 YYEKEE (reference sequence). The TCR cDNA carried a universal primer site and UMIs from 5'RACE template switching. TCRdb re-analysed the 5' RACE reads in MiXCR, keeping a single row per CDR3 protein. The sample holds 150,000 to 200,000 distinct CDR3 sequences, 6.2% seen once. The J gene is TRBJ2-5, the V gene TRBV5-5, with 8 bases fitting TRBD1. The sample here was CD4+ T cells sorted from PBMCs, taken on the day of the first yellow fever vaccination. The sequence was collected from a man between 18 and 35 years old who received the YFV17D yellow fever vaccine. CDR3 coding DNA: TGTGCCAGCGGCTTCGGGACAGGAAGGGAGACCCAGTACTTC. Translated: CASGFGTGRETQYF.